These 11 T cell receptor beta chains were all obtained from the same sample, sequenced in a study of PD-L1 blockade in urothelial cancer. Clones were read by immunoSEQ multiplex PCR, and TCRdb kept only the in-frame ones, dropping some. The sample carries 70,000 to 90,000 clones, 70% to 90% recorded once. This sample's time point: pretreatment peripheral blood. Source: PBMCs, taken around atezolizumab (anti-PD-L1) treatment. These receptors came from a man aged 55 to 69 with urothelial cancer.

Only one count was recorded for this clone. The chain couples TRBV6-5 to TRBJ2-7, with TRBD2 as a possible D gene (6 bases). CDR1 and CDR2 (germline): MNHEY, SVGAGI. The V end was cut by 6 bases, the J end by 0 bases, with 15 bases between. The CDR3 is made up of 15 amino acids. In DNA form, the CDR3 reads TGTGCCAGCAGGATTCGGGACTTAAACTCCTACGAGCAGTACTTC. It codes for CASRIRDLNSYEQYF.

The chain carries TRBV12-2 and TRBJ1-1; the D call TRBD1 from the table was never checked on the DNA. TRBV12-2 counts as a pseudogene. The CDR3 length is 19 residues. The CDR3 nucleotides are TGTGCAAGTCGCTTAGCGAGCAGGGGGACAGGGAGTATGAACACTGAAGCTTTCTTT. Protein product: CASRLASRGTGSMNTEAFF.

The chain employs TRBV2 and TRBJ2-7; possibly TRBD2 for D (5 bases). Looked up from germline, CDR1 is SNHLY and CDR2 is FYNNEI. The CDR3 sequence is 12 residues long. The V and J ends lost 4 bases and 3 bases respectively, with 7 bases between them. The CDR3 DNA is TGTGCCAGCAGTGTCCGGGACTACGAGCAGTACTTC. This gives the protein CASSVRDYEQYF.

This clone was recorded a few times. The V and J genes are TRBV4-1 and TRBJ2-2; a possible D gene is TRBD1 (6 bases). Germline assignment: CDR1 MGHRA and CDR2 YSYEKL. Trimming cost V 2 bases and J 6 bases, with 13 bases left between them. This CDR3 is built from 15 residues. Here the CDR3 reads CASSQTHRDPGELFF. CDR3 in DNA: TGCGCCAGCAGCCAAACTCACAGGGACCCCGGGGAGCTGTTTTTT.

The chain combines TRBV28 with TRBJ1-2, with 8 bases aligning to TRBD1. Germline V gene data show CDR1 as MDHEN and CDR2 as SYDVKM. The CDR3 contains 15 residues. After removal of 2 bases from V and 4 bases from J, the junction contained 6 bases not matched to a gene. CDR3 coding DNA: TGTGCCAGCAGTTTAGGGGCAGGGGGCCCCTATGGCTACACCTTC. As protein: CASSLGAGGPYGYTF.

This clone was recorded only once. The rearrangement joins TRBV5-1 to TRBJ1-2, with 9 positions matching TRBD1. After removal of 4 bases from V and 7 bases from J, the junction contained 8 bases not matched to a gene. Germline V gives CDR1 SGHRS, CDR2 YFSETQ. The CDR3 runs to 14 residues. The CDR3 region has the DNA TGCGCCAGCAGCGAAACAGGGGGCGCGGGTGGCTACACCTTC. It translates to CASSETGGAGGYTF.

This sequence joins TRBV7-9 and TRBJ1-4; perhaps TRBD1 as D (5 bases). The CDR3 consists of 16 residues. Germline V gene sequence: CDR1 SEHNR, CDR2 FQNEAQ (reference sequence). Trimming shortened V by 0 bases and J by 0 bases, and 8 bases separated the two germline ends. The CDR3: CASSLAQTATNEKLFF. The CDR3 DNA follows: TGTGCCAGCAGCTTAGCACAGACAGCAACTAATGAAAAACTGTTTTTT.

The chain carries TRBV7-9 and TRBJ2-5; D not certain. V lost 1 base to trimming and J lost 2 bases, with 8 bases between them. Germline lookup yields CDR1 SEHNR and CDR2 FQNEAQ (reference sequence). The CDR3 spans 14 residues. The CDR3 sequence: CASSLEALQETQYF. The CDR3 nucleotides read TGTGCCAGCAGCTTAGAAGCGTTGCAAGAGACCCAGTACTTC.

V gene TRBV11-3 combines with J gene TRBJ2-7; D possibly corresponds to TRBD1 (5 bases). The CDR3 length is 15 residues. V was trimmed by 5 bases and J by 12 bases, leaving 26 bases between them. Germline V gene sequence: CDR1 SGHNT, CDR2 YENEEA. In DNA form, the CDR3 reads TGTGCCAGCAGCCAATTAGGGGTCTCCGGGCTGGGTCCGTACTTC. Residues: CASSQLGVSGLGPYF.

This clone came up once. The J gene is TRBJ1-1, the V gene TRBV5-1; D uncertain. Germline V gene data show CDR1 as SGHRS and CDR2 as YFSETQ. This CDR3 has 17 amino acids. The ends were cut back, 0 bases at V and 3 bases at J, with 18 bases in the middle. This chain's CDR3 is CASSLVQVLGTDTEAFF. CDR3 sequence (DNA): TGCGCCAGCAGCTTGGTTCAGGTACTCGGTACGGACACTGAAGCTTTCTTT.

Remarks on this clone: One junction end does not reproduce the germline sequence, and a read error may be involved. The chain carries TRBV7-7 and TRBJ2-5; D may correspond to TRBD1 or TRBD2 (5 bases each). The germline CDR1 and CDR2 sequences are SSHAT and FNYEAQ (reference sequence). The CDR3 contains 15 residues. CDR3 region: CASSLGAGHRETQYF. The CDR3 DNA sequence: TGTGCTAGCAGCTTAGGGGCGGGTCACAGAGAGACCCAGTACTTC.